This TCR beta chain is from a study of blood T cells in healthy people across ages. In the study overall: Using template switching, researchers captured about one barcoded beta molecule for each two T cells.

V was shortened by 4 bases and J by 5 bases, with 14 bases between the two germline ends. Germline V CDR1 and CDR2: MDHEN, SYDVKM. The CDR3 spans 14 residues. Using a J-beta primer mix together with a sample-barcoded 5' primer, a second PCR was run for 7 to 11 cycles. TCRdb re-analysed the 5' RACE reads in MiXCR, keeping a single row per CDR3 protein. In the table there are about 1.6 million distinct CDR3 sequences, 30% to 40% of which are singletons. What was sequenced was blood. This rearrangement joins TRBV28 to TRBJ2-5; D not resolved. The receptor was derived from a woman in her twenties or thirties in good health. CDR3 nucleotides: TGTGCCAGCAGTTCATCGACGGTAGTCGAGACCCAGTACTTC. Its translation is CASSSSTVVETQYF.